This entry concerns a single TCR beta chain. This sample was taken from a study of blood T cell repertoires in COVID-19. Whole-study context: Whether acute or convalescent, the COVID-19 samples came from the United States, Italy and Spain. The analysed material was cDNA or gDNA that came from T cells, B-cell-depleted T cells, or PBMCs.

Germline CDR1 MGHRA, CDR2 YSYEKL. The ends lost 4 bases at V and 7 bases at J; junction bases unmatched: 12. The CDR3 spans 16 residues. The repertoire was sequenced with immunoSEQ multiplex PCR; TCRdb's copy has only in-frame clones and lacks some. The data hold over 350,000 clones, with roughly 90% observed a single time. Sequencing used PBMCs or T cells enriched from blood (not recorded which). The receptor comes from a woman aged 25 to 39 with acute COVID-19. This rearrangement joins TRBV4-1 to TRBJ1-4; 7 bases line up with TRBD1. The CDR3, as DNA: TGCGCCAGCAGCCCCGGGACAGACATTATGGGTGAAAAACTGTTTTTT. It translates to CASSPGTDIMGEKLFF.